This TCR beta chain was recovered during a study of blood T cell repertoires in COVID-19. CDR1 and CDR2 from the germline V gene are LGHNA and YNFKEQ. The J segment lost 6 bases and the V segment lost 3 bases, leaving 7 bases of the junction unmatched. The CDR3 length is 15 residues. Only in-frame clones appear in the TCRdb table, and some are missing; sequencing was by immunoSEQ multiplex PCR. The sample holds 350,000 to 400,000 clones, roughly nine tenths seen once. The chain is built from TRBV4-2 and TRBJ1-5; TRBD1 agrees at 8 bases. The clonotype originates from a woman in her 30s with COVID-19, enrolled during active disease. The sequenced sample consisted of peripheral blood. CDR3 loop: CASSHDGQGSQPQHF. CDR3 sequence (DNA): TGTGCCAGCAGCCACGACGGACAGGGAAGTCAGCCCCAGCATTTT.